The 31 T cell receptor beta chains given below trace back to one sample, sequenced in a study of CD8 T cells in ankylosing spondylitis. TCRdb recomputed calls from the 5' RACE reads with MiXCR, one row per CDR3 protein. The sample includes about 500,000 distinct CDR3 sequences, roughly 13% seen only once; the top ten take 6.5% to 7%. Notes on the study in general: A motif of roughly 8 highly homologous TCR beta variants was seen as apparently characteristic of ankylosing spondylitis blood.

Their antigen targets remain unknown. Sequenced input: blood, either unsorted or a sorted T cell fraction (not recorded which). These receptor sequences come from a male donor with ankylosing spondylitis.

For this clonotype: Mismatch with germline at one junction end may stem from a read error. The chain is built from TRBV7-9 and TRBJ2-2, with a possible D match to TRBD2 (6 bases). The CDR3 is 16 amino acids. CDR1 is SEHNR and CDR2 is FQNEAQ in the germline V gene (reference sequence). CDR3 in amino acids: CASSLVGGVNTRELFF. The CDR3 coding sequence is TGTGCCAGCAGCTTAGTTGGAGGGGTGAACACCAGGGAGCTGTTTTTT.

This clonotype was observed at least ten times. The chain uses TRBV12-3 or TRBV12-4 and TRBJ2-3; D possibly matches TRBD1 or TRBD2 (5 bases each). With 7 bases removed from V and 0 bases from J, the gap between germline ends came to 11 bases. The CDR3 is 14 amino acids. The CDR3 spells CASTPGASTDTQYF. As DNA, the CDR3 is TGTGCCAGCACCCCCGGGGCCAGCACAGATACGCAGTATTTT.

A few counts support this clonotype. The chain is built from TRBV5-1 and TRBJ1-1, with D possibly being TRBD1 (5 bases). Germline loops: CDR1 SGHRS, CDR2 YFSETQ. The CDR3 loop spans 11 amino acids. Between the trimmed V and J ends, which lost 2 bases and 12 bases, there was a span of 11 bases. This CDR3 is CASSFQGFSFF. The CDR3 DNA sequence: TGCGCCAGCAGCTTCCAGGGTTTCTCTTTCTTT.

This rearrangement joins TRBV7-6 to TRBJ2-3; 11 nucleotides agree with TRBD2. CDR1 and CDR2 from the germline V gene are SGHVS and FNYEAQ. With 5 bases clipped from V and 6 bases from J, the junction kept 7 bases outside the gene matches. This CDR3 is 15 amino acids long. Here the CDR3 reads CASSNRLAGTDTQYF. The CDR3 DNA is TGTGCCAGCAGCAACCGACTAGCGGGGACCGATACGCAGTATTTT.

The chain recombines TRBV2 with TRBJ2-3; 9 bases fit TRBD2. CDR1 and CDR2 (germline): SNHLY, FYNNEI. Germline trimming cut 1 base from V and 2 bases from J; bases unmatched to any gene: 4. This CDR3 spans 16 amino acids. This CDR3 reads CASSEETSGHTDTQYF. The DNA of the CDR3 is TGTGCCAGCAGTGAAGAGACTAGCGGACACACAGATACGCAGTATTTT. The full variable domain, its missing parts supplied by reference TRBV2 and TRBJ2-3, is EPEVTQTPSHQVTQMGQEVILRCVPISNHLYFYWYRQILGQKVEFLVSFYNNEISEKSEIFDDQFSVERPDGSNFTLKIRSTKLEDSAMYFCASSEETSGHTDTQYFGPGTRLTVL.

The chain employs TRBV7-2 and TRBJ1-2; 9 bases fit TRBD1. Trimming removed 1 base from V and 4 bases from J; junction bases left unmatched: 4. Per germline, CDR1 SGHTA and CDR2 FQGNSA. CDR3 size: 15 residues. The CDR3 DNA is TGTGCCAGCAGCTTAGTGGGACAGGGAGGCTATGGCTACACCTTC. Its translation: CASSLVGQGGYGYTF.

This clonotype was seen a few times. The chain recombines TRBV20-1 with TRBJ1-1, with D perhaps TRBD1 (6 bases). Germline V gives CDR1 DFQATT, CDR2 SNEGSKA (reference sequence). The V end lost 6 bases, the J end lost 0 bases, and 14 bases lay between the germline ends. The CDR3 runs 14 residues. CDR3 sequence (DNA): TGCAGTGCCTCCAGGGGCGGGATGAACACTGAAGCTTTCTTT. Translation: CSASRGGMNTEAFF.

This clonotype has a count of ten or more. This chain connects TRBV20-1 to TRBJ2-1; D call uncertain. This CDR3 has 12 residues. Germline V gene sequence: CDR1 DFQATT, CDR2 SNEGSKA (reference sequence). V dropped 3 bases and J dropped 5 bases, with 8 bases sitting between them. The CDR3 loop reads CSASRANNEQFF. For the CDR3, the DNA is TGCAGTGCTAGTCGGGCAAACAATGAGCAGTTCTTC.

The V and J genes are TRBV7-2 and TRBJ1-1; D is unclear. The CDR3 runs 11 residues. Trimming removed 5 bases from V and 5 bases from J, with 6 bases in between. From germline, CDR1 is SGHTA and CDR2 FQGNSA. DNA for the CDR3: TGTGCCAGCAGCCTAACAACTGAAGCTTTCTTT. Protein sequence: CASSLTTEAFF.

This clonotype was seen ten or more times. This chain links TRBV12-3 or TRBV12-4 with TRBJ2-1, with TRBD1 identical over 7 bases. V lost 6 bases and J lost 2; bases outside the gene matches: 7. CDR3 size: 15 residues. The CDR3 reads CASSQRGGAYNEQFF. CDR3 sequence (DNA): TGTGCCAGCAGCCAAAGAGGGGGCGCCTACAATGAGCAGTTCTTC.

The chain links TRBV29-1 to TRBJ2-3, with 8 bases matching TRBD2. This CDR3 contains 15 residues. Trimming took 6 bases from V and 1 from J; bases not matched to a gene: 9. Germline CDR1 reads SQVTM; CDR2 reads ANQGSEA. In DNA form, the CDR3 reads TGCAGCGTACAGGGACCAGCGGGGGGCACAGATACGCAGTATTTT. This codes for CSVQGPAGGTDTQYF.

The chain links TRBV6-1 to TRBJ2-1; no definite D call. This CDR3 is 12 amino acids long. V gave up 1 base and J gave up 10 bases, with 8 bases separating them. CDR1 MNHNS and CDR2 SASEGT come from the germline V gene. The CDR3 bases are TGTGCCAGCAGTGAAGGGCGTTTGGAGCAGTTCTTC. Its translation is CASSEGRLEQFF.

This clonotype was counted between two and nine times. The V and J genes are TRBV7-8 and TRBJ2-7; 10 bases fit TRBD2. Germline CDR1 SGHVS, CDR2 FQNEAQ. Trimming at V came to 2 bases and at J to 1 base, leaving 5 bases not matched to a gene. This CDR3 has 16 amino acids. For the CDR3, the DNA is TGTGCCAGCAGCTTACAAACTAGCGGGATATCCTACGAGCAGTACGTC. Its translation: CASSLQTSGISYEQYV.

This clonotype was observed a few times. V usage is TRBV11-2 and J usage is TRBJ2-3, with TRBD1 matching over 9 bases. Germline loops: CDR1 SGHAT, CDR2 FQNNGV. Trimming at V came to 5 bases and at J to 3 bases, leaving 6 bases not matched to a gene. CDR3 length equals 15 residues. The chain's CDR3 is CASSGGQGITDTQYF. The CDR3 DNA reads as TGTGCCAGCAGCGGAGGACAGGGGATAACAGATACGCAGTATTTT.

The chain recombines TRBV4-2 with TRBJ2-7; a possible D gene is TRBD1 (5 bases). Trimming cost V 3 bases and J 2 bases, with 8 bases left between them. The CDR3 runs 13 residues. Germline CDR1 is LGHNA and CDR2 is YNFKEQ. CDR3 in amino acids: CASSQETAYEQYF. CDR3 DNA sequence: TGTGCCAGCAGCCAGGAGACAGCCTACGAGCAGTACTTC.

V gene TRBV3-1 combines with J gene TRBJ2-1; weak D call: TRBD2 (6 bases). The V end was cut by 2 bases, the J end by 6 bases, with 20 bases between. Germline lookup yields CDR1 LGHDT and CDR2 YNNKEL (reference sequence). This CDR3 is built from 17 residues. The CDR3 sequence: CASSQPGWEALANEQFF. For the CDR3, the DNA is TGTGCCAGCAGCCAACCCGGGTGGGAGGCCCTGGCCAATGAGCAGTTCTTC.

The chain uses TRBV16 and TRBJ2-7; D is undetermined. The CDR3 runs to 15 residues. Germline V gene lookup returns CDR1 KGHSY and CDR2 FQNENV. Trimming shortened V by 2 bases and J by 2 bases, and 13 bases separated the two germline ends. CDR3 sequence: CASSQGSSFPYEQYV. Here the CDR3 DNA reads TGTGCCAGCAGCCAAGGATCGAGTTTCCCCTACGAGCAGTACGTC.

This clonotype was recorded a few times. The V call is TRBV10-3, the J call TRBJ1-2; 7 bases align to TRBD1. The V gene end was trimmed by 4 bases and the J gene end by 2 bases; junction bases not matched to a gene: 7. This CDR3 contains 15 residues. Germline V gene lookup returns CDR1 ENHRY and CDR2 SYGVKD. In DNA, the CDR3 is TGTGCCATCAGTGGGAGTCGGGACAGCAACTATGGCTACACCTTC. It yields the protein CAISGSRDSNYGYTF.

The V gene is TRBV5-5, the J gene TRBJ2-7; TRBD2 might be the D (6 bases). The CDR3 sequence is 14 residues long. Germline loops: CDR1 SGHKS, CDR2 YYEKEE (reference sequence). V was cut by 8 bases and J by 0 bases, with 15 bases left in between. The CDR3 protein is CASSLALSSYEQYF. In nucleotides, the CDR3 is TGTGCCAGTAGCCTAGCGTTAAGCTCCTACGAGCAGTACTTC. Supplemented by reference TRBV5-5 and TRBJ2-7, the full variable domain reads DAGVTQSPTHLIKTRGQQVTLRCSPISGHKSVSWYQQVLGQGPQFIFQYYEKEERGRGNFPDRFSARQFPNYSSELNVNALLLGDSALYLCASSLALSSYEQYFGPGTRLTVT.

The CDR3 protein is CASSRTPGTGGPYNEQFF. The CDR3, as DNA: TGTGCCAGCAGCCGAACCCCTGGGACAGGGGGGCCCTACAATGAGCAGTTCTTC. The J gene is TRBJ2-1, the V gene TRBV11-2; 11 bases agree with TRBD1. The CDR3 runs to 18 residues. The V gene's germline CDR1 is SGHAT and CDR2 FQNNGV. The V gene end was trimmed by 5 bases and the J gene end by 2 bases; junction bases not matched to a gene: 11. Filled out from reference TRBV11-2 and TRBJ2-1, the complete variable domain reads EAGVAQSPRYKIIEKRQSVAFWCNPISGHATLYWYQQILGQGPKLLIQFQNNGVVDDSQLPKDRFSAERLKGVDSTLKIQPAKLEDSAVYLCASSRTPGTGGPYNEQFFGPGTRLTVL.

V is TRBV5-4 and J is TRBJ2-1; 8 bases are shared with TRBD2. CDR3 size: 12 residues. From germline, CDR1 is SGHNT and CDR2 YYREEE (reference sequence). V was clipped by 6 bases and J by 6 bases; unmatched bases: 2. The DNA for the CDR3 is TGTGCCAGCATCGGGAGGGGCAATGAGCAGTTCTTC. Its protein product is CASIGRGNEQFF.

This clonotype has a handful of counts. In nucleotides, the CDR3 is TGTGCCAGCATAGGCAGGGATTACACTGAAGCTTTCTTT. Protein product: CASIGRDYTEAFF. J is TRBJ1-1 and V is TRBV6-2 or TRBV6-3; D might be TRBD1 (5 bases). V lost 7 bases to trimming and J lost 3 bases, with 12 bases between them. Germline V CDR1 and CDR2: MNHEY, SVGEGT. This CDR3 has 13 residues.

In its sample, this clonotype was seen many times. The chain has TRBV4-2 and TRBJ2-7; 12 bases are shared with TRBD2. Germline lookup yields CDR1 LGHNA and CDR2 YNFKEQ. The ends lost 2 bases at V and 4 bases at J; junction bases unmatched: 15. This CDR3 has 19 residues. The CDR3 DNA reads TGTGCCAGCAGCCAACACGGGACAGGGATACTAGCGGGGGGTTACGAGCAGTACTTC. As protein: CASSQHGTGILAGGYEQYF.

The CDR3 DNA sequence: TGTGCCAGCTCACCGGGCAGGGTCAGATCACCCCTCCACTTT. As protein: CASSPGRVRSPLHF. The chain is built from TRBV18 and TRBJ1-6; tentative D call: TRBD1 (5 bases). Trimming stripped 3 bases from V and 10 bases from J, with 13 bases between. The germline V gene has CDR1 KGHSH and CDR2 LQKENI. The CDR3 extends over 14 amino acids.

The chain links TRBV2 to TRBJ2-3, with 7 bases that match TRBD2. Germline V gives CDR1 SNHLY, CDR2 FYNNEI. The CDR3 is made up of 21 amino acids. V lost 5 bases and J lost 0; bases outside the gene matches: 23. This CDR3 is CASSPFFYGASGSLSTDTQYF. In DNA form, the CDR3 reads TGTGCCAGCAGTCCCTTTTTCTACGGGGCTAGCGGAAGTCTTAGCACAGATACGCAGTATTTT.

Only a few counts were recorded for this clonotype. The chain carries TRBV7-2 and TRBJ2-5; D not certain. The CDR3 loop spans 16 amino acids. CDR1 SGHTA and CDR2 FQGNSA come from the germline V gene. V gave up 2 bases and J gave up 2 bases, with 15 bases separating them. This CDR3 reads CASSLSSAQTQETQYF. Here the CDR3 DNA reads TGTGCCAGCAGCTTATCGTCCGCACAGACACAAGAGACCCAGTACTTC.

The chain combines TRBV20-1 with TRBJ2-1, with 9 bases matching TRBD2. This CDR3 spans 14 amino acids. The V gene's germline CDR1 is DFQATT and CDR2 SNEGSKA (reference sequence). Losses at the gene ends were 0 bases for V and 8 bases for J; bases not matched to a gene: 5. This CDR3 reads CSARDSGRHDEQFF. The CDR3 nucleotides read TGCAGTGCTAGAGACAGCGGGAGGCACGATGAGCAGTTCTTC.

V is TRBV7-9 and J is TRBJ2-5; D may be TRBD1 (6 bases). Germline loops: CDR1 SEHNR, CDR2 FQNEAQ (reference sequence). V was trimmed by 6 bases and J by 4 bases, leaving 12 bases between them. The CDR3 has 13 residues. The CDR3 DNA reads TGTGCCAGCAGTTACAGGGACGGAGAGACCCAGTACTTC. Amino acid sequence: CASSYRDGETQYF. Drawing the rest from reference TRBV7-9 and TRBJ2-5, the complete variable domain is DTGVSQNPRHKITKRGQNVTFRCDPISEHNRLYWYRQTLGQGPEFLTYFQNEAQLEKSRLLSDRFSAERPKGSFSTLEIQRTEQGDSAMYLCASSYRDGETQYFGPGTRLLVL.

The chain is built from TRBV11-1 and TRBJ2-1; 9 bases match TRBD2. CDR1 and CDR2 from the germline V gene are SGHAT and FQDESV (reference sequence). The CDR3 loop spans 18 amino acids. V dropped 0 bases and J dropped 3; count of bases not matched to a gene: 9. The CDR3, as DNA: TGTGCCAGCAGCTTAGCTACCCTAGCGGGGAGGGTCTACAATGAGCAGTTCTTC. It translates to CASSLATLAGRVYNEQFF.

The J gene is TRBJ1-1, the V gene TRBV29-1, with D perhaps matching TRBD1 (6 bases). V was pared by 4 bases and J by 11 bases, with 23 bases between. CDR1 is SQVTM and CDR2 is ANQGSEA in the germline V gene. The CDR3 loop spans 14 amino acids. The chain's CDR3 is CSVAQQGRGVEAFF. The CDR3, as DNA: TGCAGCGTTGCCCAGCAGGGGAGAGGGGTTGAGGCTTTCTTT.

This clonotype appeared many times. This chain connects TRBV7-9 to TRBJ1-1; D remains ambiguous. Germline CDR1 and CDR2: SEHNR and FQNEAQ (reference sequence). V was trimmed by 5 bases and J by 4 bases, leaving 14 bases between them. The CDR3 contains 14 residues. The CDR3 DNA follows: TGTGCCAGCAGCCGGCAAACAATGGGCACTGAAGCTTTCTTT. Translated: CASSRQTMGTEAFF. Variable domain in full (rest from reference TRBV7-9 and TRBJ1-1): DTGVSQNPRHKITKRGQNVTFRCDPISEHNRLYWYRQTLGQGPEFLTYFQNEAQLEKSRLLSDRFSAERPKGSFSTLEIQRTEQGDSAMYLCASSRQTMGTEAFFGQGTRLTVV.